A single sample gave rise to the 18 T cell receptor beta chains below, sequenced in a study of T cell responses to AZD1222 COVID-19 vaccine. Produced via immunoSEQ multiplex PCR; TCRdb's table is partial and in-frame only. The sample has about 21,000 clones; 65% to 90% are singletons. This specimen was peripheral blood, taken on day 0 of AZD1222 vaccination. These receptors were taken from an adult in good health.

J is TRBJ1-2 and V is TRBV5-5, with 8 nucleotides matching TRBD1. CDR1 is SGHKS and CDR2 is YYEKEE in the germline V gene (reference sequence). Trimming removed 2 bases from V and 5 bases from J; junction bases left unmatched: 8. The CDR3 is 15 amino acids. The CDR3 spells CASSFGQGRGYGYTF. The DNA for the CDR3 is TGTGCCAGCAGCTTCGGACAGGGTAGAGGGTATGGCTACACCTTC.

Concerning this clone itself: One junction end does not reproduce the germline sequence, and a read error may be involved. The chain combines TRBV2 with TRBJ1-5, with TRBD1 matching 10 bases. CDR3 size: 15 residues. Germline CDR1 SNHLY, CDR2 FYNNEI. The CDR3 sequence: CASTEGQGGAQPQHF. CDR3 bases: TGTGCCAGCACTGAAGGACAGGGGGGGGCTCAGCCCCAGCATTTT. Complete variable domain (other parts from reference TRBV2 and TRBJ1-5): EPEVTQTPSHQVTQMGQEVILRCVPISNHLYFYWYRQILGQKVEFLVSFYNNEISEKSEIFDDQFSVERPDGSNFTLKIRSTKLEDSAMYFCASTEGQGGAQPQHFGDGTRLSIL.

CDR3 DNA: TGTGCCAGCAGCTTATTGGTTGGCTACACCTTC. Protein: CASSLLVGYTF. The V call is TRBV7-9, the J call TRBJ1-2; D is ambiguous. Germline V gene lookup returns CDR1 SEHNR and CDR2 FQNEAQ (reference sequence). The CDR3 has 11 residues. The V end lost 2 bases, the J end lost 7 bases, and 5 bases lay between the germline ends.

The J gene is TRBJ1-5, the V gene TRBV6-5; D ambiguous. This CDR3 is built from 15 residues. The ends were cut back, 6 bases at V and 2 bases at J, with 14 bases in the middle. Germline lookup yields CDR1 MNHEY and CDR2 SVGAGI. This chain's CDR3 is CASSTDNFGNQPQHF. The CDR3 nucleotides read TGTGCCAGCAGCACAGACAATTTTGGCAATCAGCCCCAGCATTTT.

This clone was seen once. The J gene is TRBJ2-3, the V gene TRBV6-4, with 7 bases matching TRBD2. CDR1 is MRHNA, CDR2 SNTAGT, per germline. The CDR3 totals 16 residues. Trimming cost V 7 bases and J 4 bases; bases outside gene matches: 14. As DNA, the CDR3 is TGTGCCAGCATGGGCCTGCGGGAGAGTCCCCCAGATACGCAGTATTTT. Translation: CASMGLRESPPDTQYF.

This clone was detected only a few times. The chain couples TRBV27 to TRBJ2-1; the D is unclear. The CDR3 runs 14 residues. With 3 bases removed from V and 2 bases from J, the gap between germline ends came to 8 bases. Germline V gene lookup returns CDR1 MNHEY and CDR2 SMNVEV (reference sequence). The CDR3 DNA reads TGTGCCAGCAGTTTGGGCGGAACCTACAATGAGCAGTTCTTC. It specifies CASSLGGTYNEQFF.

The genes are TRBV9 and TRBJ2-1; 11 nucleotides align to TRBD2. This CDR3 has 15 residues. Germline assignment: CDR1 SGDLS and CDR2 YYNGEE. Trimming at V came to 3 bases and at J to 7 bases, leaving 6 bases not matched to a gene. The CDR3 protein is CASSGGLAAFNEQFF. CDR3 sequence (DNA): TGTGCCAGCAGCGGGGGACTAGCGGCGTTTAATGAGCAGTTCTTC.

The chain links TRBV3-1 (or the pseudogene TRBV3-2) to TRBJ1-3; TRBD1 might be the D (5 bases). The CDR3 sequence is 16 residues long. Germline V gene data show CDR1 as LGHDT and CDR2 as YNNKEL (reference sequence). V was trimmed by 5 bases and J by 0 bases, leaving 14 bases between them. CDR3 bases: TGTGCCAGCAGCTCCCTCGACAGAGGCTCTGGAAACACCATATATTTT. Encoded protein: CASSSLDRGSGNTIYF.

The CDR3 DNA is TGTGCCAGCAGCTTAGGTGCTAATCAGCCCCAGCATTTT. This encodes CASSLGANQPQHF. The chain employs TRBV7-9 and TRBJ1-5, with D hard to call. V lost 1 base and J lost 4, with 5 bases in between. In germline, CDR1 is SEHNR, CDR2 FQNEAQ (reference sequence). The CDR3 is 13 amino acids.

This clone turned up a few times. The rearrangement uses TRBV30 and TRBJ2-7; TRBD1 or TRBD2 may be the D gene (5 bases each). V lost 2 bases and J 3 bases, leaving 8 bases between the germline ends. This CDR3 has 12 amino acids. Looked up from germline, CDR1 is GTSNPN and CDR2 is SVGIG (reference sequence). This CDR3 reads CAWSSGGYEQYF. For the CDR3, the DNA is TGTGCCTGGAGTTCTGGGGGCTACGAGCAGTACTTC.

The rearrangement links TRBV6-6 to TRBJ2-1; possible D gene TRBD1, 6 bases. Between the trimmed V and J ends, which lost 8 bases and 5 bases, there was a span of 13 bases. This CDR3 comprises 13 residues. CDR1 MNHNY and CDR2 SVGAGI come from the germline V gene (reference sequence). CDR3 in amino acids: CASGSGQNNEQFF. The CDR3 nucleotides are TGTGCCAGCGGTAGTGGACAGAACAATGAGCAGTTCTTC.

V is TRBV7-2 and J is TRBJ2-1; D is perhaps TRBD1 or TRBD2 (5 bases each). Trimming pared 3 bases from V and 3 bases from J, leaving 9 bases between. The CDR3 is 14 residues long. Germline CDR1 reads SGHTA; CDR2 reads FQGNSA. The CDR3 is CASSLGPVYNEQFF. CDR3 DNA: TGTGCCAGCAGCTTGGGACCAGTCTACAATGAGCAGTTCTTC.

The V call is TRBV2, the J call TRBJ1-5; D ambiguous. CDR3 length equals 14 residues. CDR1 and CDR2 from the germline V gene are SNHLY and FYNNEI. V lost 2 bases to trimming and J lost 6 bases, with 11 bases between them. CDR3 residues: CASSEIRSSQPQHF. The CDR3 DNA follows: TGTGCCAGCAGTGAAATCAGGTCAAGTCAGCCCCAGCATTTT.

This clone was observed once. J is TRBJ2-3 and V is TRBV7-9; 11 positions agree with TRBD2. Germline lookup yields CDR1 SEHNR and CDR2 FQNEAQ (reference sequence). The CDR3 consists of 16 residues. The J segment lost 6 bases and the V segment lost 5 bases, leaving 10 bases of the junction unmatched. CDR3 sequence (DNA): TGTGCCAGCAGCCTAACAACTAGCGGGAGAAGGGATACGCAGTATTTT. Its protein is CASSLTTSGRRDTQYF.

The V and J genes are TRBV18 and TRBJ1-5; D not resolved. V was cut by 2 bases and J by 3 bases, with 5 bases left in between. The CDR3 loop spans 13 amino acids. Germline V CDR1 and CDR2: KGHSH, LQKENI. CDR3 amino acids: CASSPGYNQPQHF. DNA for the CDR3: TGTGCCAGCTCACCAGGGTACAATCAGCCCCAGCATTTT.

The rearrangement joins TRBV27 to TRBJ1-4; D possibly corresponds to TRBD1 (5 bases). V dropped 0 bases and J dropped 4 bases, with 9 bases sitting between them. The CDR3 loop spans 15 amino acids. Germline CDR1 reads MNHEY; CDR2 reads SMNVEV (reference sequence). The CDR3 nucleotides read TGTGCCAGCAGTTTATCGGGGACCTATAATGAAAAACTGTTTTTT. Translation gives CASSLSGTYNEKLFF. Combining the CDR3 with reference TRBV27 and TRBJ1-4 gives the whole variable domain EAQVTQNPRYLITVTGKKLTVTCSQNMNHEYMSWYRQDPGLGLRQIYYSMNVEVTDKGDVPEGYKVSRKEKRNFPLILESPSPNQTSLYFCASSLSGTYNEKLFFGSGTQLSVL.

J is TRBJ2-1 and V is TRBV5-1; weak D call: TRBD2 (5 bases). The CDR3 loop spans 14 amino acids. The ends were cut back, 1 base at V and 6 bases at J, with 11 bases in the middle. Germline V lookup: CDR1 SGHRS, CDR2 YFSETQ. CDR3 DNA: TGCGCCAGCAGCTTGCGGGAACCCACCAATGAGCAGTTCTTC. Amino acid sequence: CASSLREPTNEQFF. The full variable domain, its missing parts supplied by reference TRBV5-1 and TRBJ2-1, is KAGVTQTPRYLIKTRGQQVTLSCSPISGHRSVSWYQQTPGQGLQFLFEYFSETQRNKGNFPGRFSGRQFSNSRSEMNVSTLELGDSALYLCASSLREPTNEQFFGPGTRLTVL.

The CDR3 DNA is TGTGCCAGCAGCTTGACACAGGCTGAAAAACTGTTTTTT. It yields the protein CASSLTQAEKLFF. V and J are TRBV5-6 and TRBJ1-4; D possibly corresponds to TRBD1 (5 bases). This CDR3 spans 13 amino acids. The V end was cut by 1 base, the J end by 7 bases, with 8 bases between. Germline CDR1 is SGHDT and CDR2 is YYEEEE. Looking up the rest from reference TRBV5-6 and TRBJ1-4 gives the full variable domain: DAGVTQSPTHLIKTRGQQVTLRCSPKSGHDTVSWYQQALGQGPQFIFQYYEEEERQRGNFPDRFSGHQFPNYSSELNVNALLLGDSALYLCASSLTQAEKLFFGSGTQLSVL.